Reported below is one T cell receptor (beta chain). Its antigen remains unidentified. These data originate in a study of tissue T cells after allogeneic stem cell transplantation. Study-wide background: Enrolled prospectively were adult allogeneic hematopoietic cell transplant recipients whose graft-versus-host disease was steroid-refractory.

Assay: immunoSEQ multiplex PCR; the TCRdb copy retains only in-frame clones and omits some. The sample holds roughly 25,000 clones; 75% to 95% are singletons and the top ten take roughly 2%. Points from the study as a whole: Across patients, clones rarely overlapped, yet motif clusters were shared tissue-specifically.

The source is a male donor older than 55 who later had graft-versus-host disease after an allogeneic stem cell transplant. This specimen consisted of blood, obtained before transplantation.

CDR3 nucleotide sequence: TGCGCCAGCAGTGTGACTAGTCGGGAGACCCAGTACTTC. Its translation: CASSVTSRETQYF. This chain links TRBV10-1 with TRBJ2-5; a possible D gene is TRBD2 (6 bases). The CDR3 is made up of 13 amino acids. Between the trimmed V and J ends, which lost 4 bases and 5 bases, there was a span of 11 bases. Germline CDR1 and CDR2: WNHNN and SYGVQD (reference sequence).